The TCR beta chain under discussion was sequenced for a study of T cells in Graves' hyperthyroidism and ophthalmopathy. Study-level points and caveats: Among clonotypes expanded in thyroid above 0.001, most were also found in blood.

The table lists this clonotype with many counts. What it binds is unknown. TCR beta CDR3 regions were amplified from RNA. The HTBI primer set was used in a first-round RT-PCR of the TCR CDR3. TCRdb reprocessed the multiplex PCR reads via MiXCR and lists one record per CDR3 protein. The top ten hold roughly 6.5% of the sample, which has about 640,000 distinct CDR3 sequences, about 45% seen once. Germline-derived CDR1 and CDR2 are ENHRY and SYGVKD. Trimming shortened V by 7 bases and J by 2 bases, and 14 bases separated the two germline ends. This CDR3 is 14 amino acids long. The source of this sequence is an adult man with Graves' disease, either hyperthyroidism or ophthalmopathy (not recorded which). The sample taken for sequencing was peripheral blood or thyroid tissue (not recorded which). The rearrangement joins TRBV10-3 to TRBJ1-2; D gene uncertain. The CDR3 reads CAIKREGENYGYTF. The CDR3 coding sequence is TGTGCCATCAAGAGGGAGGGAGAGAACTATGGCTACACCTTC.